This record concerns one T cell receptor beta chain sequence. This record belongs to a study of blood T cell repertoires in COVID-19. Turning to the study itself: T cells, B-cell-depleted T cells, or PBMCs provided the cDNA or gDNA that served as material.

The V gene's germline CDR1 is MNHNS and CDR2 SASEGT. V shed 6 bases and J shed 0 bases, with 12 bases lying between them. The CDR3 has 15 residues. Under the authors' procedure: Amplification with reference gene primers provided the estimates of nucleated cell counts. The data were produced by immunoSEQ multiplex PCR, yet TCRdb's version contains in-frame clones alone and is incomplete. V, J and clone size are those of that table, while D and trimming were read from the DNA. Seen here are about 74,000 clones, roughly 85% observed once, and the top ten hold about 23%. The TCR originated in a man aged 50 to 59 with acute or convalescent COVID-19. The sample consisted of peripheral blood. The gene calls are TRBV6-1 and TRBJ1-3, with D possibly matching TRBD1 (6 bases). CDR3 amino acids: CASSQTDSSGNTIYF. Here the CDR3 DNA reads TGTGCCAGCAGCCAAACGGACAGCTCTGGAAACACCATATATTTT.